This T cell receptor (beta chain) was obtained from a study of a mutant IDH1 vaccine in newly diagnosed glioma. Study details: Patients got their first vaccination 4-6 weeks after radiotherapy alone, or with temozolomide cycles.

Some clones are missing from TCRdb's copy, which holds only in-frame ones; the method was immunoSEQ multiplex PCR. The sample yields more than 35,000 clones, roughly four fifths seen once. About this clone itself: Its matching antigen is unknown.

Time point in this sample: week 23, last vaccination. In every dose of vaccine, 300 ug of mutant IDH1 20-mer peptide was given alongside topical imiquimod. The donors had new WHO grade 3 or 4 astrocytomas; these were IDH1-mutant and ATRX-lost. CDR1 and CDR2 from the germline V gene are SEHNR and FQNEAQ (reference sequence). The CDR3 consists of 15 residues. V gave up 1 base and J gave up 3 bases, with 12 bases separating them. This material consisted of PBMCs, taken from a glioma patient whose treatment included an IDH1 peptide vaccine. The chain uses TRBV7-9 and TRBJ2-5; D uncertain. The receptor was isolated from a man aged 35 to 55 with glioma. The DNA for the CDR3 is TGTGCCAGCAGCTTAGATCTCAGTGGGAAAGAGACCCAGTACTTC. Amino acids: CASSLDLSGKETQYF.